The 10 T cell receptor beta chains in this list originate from one sample, sequenced in a study of shared clonotypes between healthy human individuals. Measured with immunoSEQ multiplex PCR; TCRdb has only the in-frame clones, and not every one. The profile covers about 1 million clones, with under 80% appearing a single time and 1.2% to 1.5% taken by the ten largest. The sample taken for sequencing was memory CD4+ T cells sorted from blood. Subset here: CD45RA-negative fraction. These receptors originate from a man between 18 and 35 years old in good health.

This clone was seen a handful of times. The V gene is TRBV4-2, the J gene TRBJ2-3, with 8 bases that match TRBD2. Germline trimming cut 4 bases from V and 0 bases from J; bases unmatched to any gene: 18. CDR1 and CDR2 from the germline V gene are LGHNA and YNFKEQ. The CDR3 sequence is 20 residues long. CDR3 protein: CASSLPRSRTSSLSTDTQYF. CDR3 nucleotides: TGTGCCAGCAGCCTGCCGCGGTCTAGGACTAGCTCCCTTAGCACAGATACGCAGTATTTT.

The sample holds a few counts of this clone. The chain couples TRBV19 to TRBJ2-3, with D hard to call. CDR3 length: 14 amino acids. CDR1 and CDR2 from the germline V gene are LNHDA and SQIVND (reference sequence). Trimming removed 5 bases at V and 3 bases at J, with 12 bases between. The CDR3 nucleotides read TGTGCCAGTAGTCGGGTGGGGAAGACAGATACGCAGTATTTT. Amino acid sequence: CASSRVGKTDTQYF.

The CDR3 sequence is CASSQLAGGQDTQYF. CDR3 nucleotides: TGTGCCAGCAGTCAACTAGCGGGAGGACAGGATACGCAGTATTTT. This chain joins TRBV9 and TRBJ2-3; the match to TRBD2 covers 12 bases. CDR3 length: 15 amino acids. V shed 5 bases, J shed 6 bases, and the junction held 7 bases outside the gene matches. Looked up from germline, CDR1 is SGDLS and CDR2 is YYNGEE.

The chain carries TRBV5-1 and TRBJ1-3; TRBD1 matches at 7 bases. Germline CDR1 is SGHRS and CDR2 is YFSETQ. V gave up 3 bases and J gave up 4 bases; unmatched junction bases: 4. The CDR3 covers 14 residues. The CDR3 loop is CASSSGQPGNTIYF. CDR3 bases: TGCGCCAGCAGCTCGGGACAGCCCGGAAACACCATATATTTT.

This clone has only a few counts. The chain recombines TRBV5-6 with TRBJ2-5, with D maybe TRBD2 (5 bases). CDR1 is SGHDT, CDR2 YYEEEE, per germline. The germline V and J ends were trimmed by 6 bases and 5 bases, with 17 bases remaining between them. The CDR3 sequence is 14 residues long. CDR3: CASIGLGVGETQYF. The CDR3 DNA reads as TGTGCCAGCATCGGACTGGGAGTGGGGGAGACCCAGTACTTC.

CDR3 nucleotide sequence: TGTGCCAGCAGCTTCCCGGGGGGGGCCAACGTCCTGACTTTC. The encoded protein is CASSFPGGANVLTF. The chain recombines TRBV5-4 with TRBJ2-6; weak D call: TRBD2 (5 bases). CDR3 length equals 14 residues. Germline CDR1 reads SGHNT; CDR2 reads YYREEE (reference sequence). V lost 2 bases to trimming and J lost 4 bases, with 7 bases between them.

This chain uses TRBV21-1 with TRBJ2-7; the DNA was not compared with TRBD1, the D call given in the table. TRBV21-1 is described as a pseudogene. This CDR3 has 16 residues. CDR3 region: CASTNLTGGAVYEQYF. Written as DNA, the CDR3 is TGTGCCAGCACAAATCTGACAGGGGGCGCCGTCTACGAGCAGTACTTC.

This chain joins TRBV6-5 and TRBJ2-4, with TRBD2 matching 7 bases. Germline V CDR1 and CDR2: MNHEY, SVGAGI. V lost 7 bases to trimming and J lost 8 bases; unmatched junction nucleotides: 14. The CDR3 loop spans 15 amino acids. The CDR3 region is CASTFSPGGGDIQYF. In nucleotides, the CDR3 is TGTGCCAGCACCTTCAGCCCAGGTGGGGGGGACATTCAGTACTTC.

This clone was seen only once. The chain recombines TRBV5-5 with TRBJ2-7; D not certain. In germline, CDR1 is SGHKS, CDR2 YYEKEE (reference sequence). Trimming left V 3 bases short and J 0 bases short, with 10 bases between. The CDR3 is made up of 14 amino acids. CDR3 loop: CASSYRLSSYEQYF. CDR3 in DNA: TGTGCCAGCAGCTATAGACTGAGCTCCTACGAGCAGTACTTC.

V and J are TRBV4-3 and TRBJ2-3; a possible D gene is TRBD2 (5 bases). The CDR3 spans 17 residues. V shed 1 base and J shed 1 base, with 15 bases lying between them. Germline loops: CDR1 LGHNA, CDR2 YSLEER. CDR3 protein: CASSQGTRAKGTDTQYF. The DNA of the CDR3 is TGCGCCAGCAGCCAAGGGACTCGCGCAAAGGGCACAGATACGCAGTATTTT.